This record looks at one T cell receptor beta chain sequence and its context. Seattle patient enrollment occurred during active infection, with longitudinal follow-up thereafter. CDR3 length: 16 residues. From germline, CDR1 is SGHTA and CDR2 FQGNSA. V trimming: 1 base; J trimming: 4 bases; junction bases outside the gene matches: 8. The sample originates from a study of blood T cell repertoires in COVID-19. Study-level information: T cells, B-cell-depleted T cells, or PBMCs provided the cDNA or gDNA that served as material.

Original processing notes: Nucleated cell number was recorded as an estimate derived from reference gene primer amplification. Profiled with immunoSEQ multiplex PCR; TCRdb holds only in-frame clones, not every one. V and J calls and clone size come straight from that table; D and trimming were deduced from the DNA. The data contain approximately 110,000 clones, 74% of them singletons. This receptor was taken from an elderly man with COVID-19, enrolled during active disease. Sequencing was done on a sample of peripheral blood. J is TRBJ1-2 and V is TRBV7-2; 8 nucleotides agree with TRBD1. The CDR3: CASSLGMDRAGYGYTF. CDR3 bases: TGTGCCAGCAGCTTAGGGATGGACAGGGCTGGCTATGGCTACACCTTC.